What follows are 24 T cell receptor beta chains derived from one specimen sequenced in a study of T cell changes during pregnancy in multiple sclerosis. Profiled with immunoSEQ multiplex PCR; TCRdb holds only in-frame clones, not every one. The sample records 80,000 to 100,000 clones, 93% being singletons. The starting material was peripheral blood, obtained after pregnancy. All receptors come from a female donor with multiple sclerosis, enrolled in a pregnancy study.

Turning to this clone: The sample contains more than one DNA sequence encoding this CDR3. The chain couples TRBV19 to TRBJ2-3; possible D gene TRBD1, 5 bases. From germline, CDR1 is LNHDA and CDR2 SQIVND (reference sequence). The CDR3 totals 13 residues. V dropped 3 bases and J dropped 3 bases, with 7 bases sitting between them. In nucleotides, the CDR3 is TGTGCCAGTAGTATTAGGGGTACAGATACGCAGTATTTT. Amino acids: CASSIRGTDTQYF.

The chain uses TRBV5-1 and TRBJ2-7, with TRBD2 identical over 10 bases. This CDR3 has 17 amino acids. With 4 bases clipped from V and 5 bases from J, the junction kept 15 bases outside the gene matches. The germline CDR1 and CDR2 sequences are SGHRS and YFSETQ. The CDR3 bases are TGCGCCAGCAGCCCGGGGGCTAGCGGGGGCCGTGTCCACGAGCAGTACTTC. Translating gives CASSPGASGGRVHEQYF.

The chain links TRBV27 to TRBJ1-5; TRBD1 might be the D (5 bases). Germline-derived CDR1 and CDR2 are MNHEY and SMNVEV (reference sequence). This CDR3 spans 15 amino acids. Trimming left V 2 bases short and J 6 bases short, with 14 bases between. CDR3 region: CASSLVKGISQPQHF. The CDR3 region has the DNA TGTGCCAGCAGTTTAGTGAAGGGGATTAGTCAGCCCCAGCATTTT.

The V call is TRBV7-9, the J call TRBJ1-1; 10 nucleotides line up with TRBD1. This CDR3 has 14 amino acids. Germline loops: CDR1 SEHNR, CDR2 FQNEAQ (reference sequence). The V segment lost 3 bases and the J segment 9 bases; nucleotides outside the gene matches: 7. The CDR3 bases are TGTGCCAGCAGCTTTAGGACAGGGGGGGACCAAGCTTTCTTT. Residues: CASSFRTGGDQAFF.

This rearrangement joins TRBV4-2 to TRBJ2-1; a weak D match, TRBD1 (5 bases). Germline V gives CDR1 LGHNA, CDR2 YNFKEQ. Deletions cut 4 bases from V and 2 bases from J, with 18 bases between. The CDR3 extends over 17 amino acids. CDR3 loop: CASSRGDSGLAYNEQFF. CDR3 in DNA: TGTGCCAGCAGCCGCGGTGACTCAGGGCTGGCCTACAATGAGCAGTTCTTC.

The chain couples TRBV9 to TRBJ1-1, with D unclear. V was trimmed by 1 base and J by 5 bases, leaving 15 bases between them. The CDR3 has 15 amino acids. Germline CDR1 reads SGDLS; CDR2 reads YYNGEE. This chain's CDR3 is CASSVSGNHGTEAFF. CDR3 DNA: TGTGCCAGCAGCGTATCAGGAAACCATGGGACTGAAGCTTTCTTT.

This sequence joins TRBV28 and TRBJ1-2, with a possible D match to TRBD1 (5 bases). The V end lost 2 bases, the J end lost 5 bases, and 12 bases lay between the germline ends. The CDR3 consists of 14 residues. Germline values: CDR1 MDHEN, CDR2 SYDVKM. As DNA, the CDR3 is TGTGCCAGCAGTTTAATCGGTGGGACTTATGGCTACACCTTC. The encoded protein is CASSLIGGTYGYTF.

The rearrangement joins TRBV28 to TRBJ2-7; 7 bases fit TRBD1. This CDR3 region has 17 residues. Trimming at V came to 5 bases and at J to 3 bases, leaving 16 bases not matched to a gene. Germline values: CDR1 MDHEN, CDR2 SYDVKM. The CDR3: CASSQEYNRDSLYEQYF. The CDR3 region has the DNA TGTGCCAGCAGTCAGGAATATAACCGGGACAGTCTCTACGAGCAGTACTTC.

CDR3 in amino acids: CAVIPGTTYEQYF. For the CDR3, the DNA is TGTGCCGTCATTCCCGGGACAACCTACGAGCAGTACTTC. The chain recombines TRBV28 with TRBJ2-7; D perhaps matches TRBD1 (6 bases). Trimming removed 11 bases from V and 2 bases from J, with 16 bases in between. In germline, CDR1 is MDHEN, CDR2 SYDVKM. The CDR3 contains 13 residues.

The chain couples TRBV5-1 to TRBJ1-4; D is unclear. The germline V and J ends were trimmed by 7 bases and 3 bases, with 19 bases remaining between them. The CDR3 sequence is 16 residues long. From germline, CDR1 is SGHRS and CDR2 YFSETQ. CDR3 nucleotides: TGCGCCAGCCGCATCTACGCGGAAGCGCCTAATGAAAAACTGTTTTTT. Residues: CASRIYAEAPNEKLFF.

The chain has TRBV7-9 and TRBJ2-5; a weak D match, TRBD2 (6 bases). CDR3 size: 12 residues. V dropped 2 bases and J dropped 13 bases, with 14 bases sitting between them. Germline assignment: CDR1 SEHNR and CDR2 FQNEAQ (reference sequence). Written as DNA, the CDR3 is TGTGCCAGCAGCTTATCCACGGGAGAGGGGTACTTC. This sequence encodes CASSLSTGEGYF.

V and J are TRBV28 and TRBJ1-3; tentatively, D is TRBD1 (5 bases). Per germline, CDR1 MDHEN and CDR2 SYDVKM. V was trimmed by 6 bases and J by 0 bases, leaving 12 bases between them. The CDR3 runs 15 residues. Here the CDR3 reads CASRNGRGSGNTIYF. The CDR3 coding sequence is TGTGCCAGCAGGAATGGGAGGGGCTCTGGAAACACCATATATTTT.

The chain employs TRBV27 and TRBJ2-5; 7 nucleotides agree with TRBD2. Trimming cost V 5 bases and J 10 bases; bases outside gene matches: 10. CDR3 size: 13 residues. CDR1 is MNHEY, CDR2 SMNVEV, per germline (reference sequence). CDR3 sequence (DNA): TGTGCCAGCAGTGAGACTAGCCGGAGGGGCCAGTACTTC. This translates into CASSETSRRGQYF.

J is TRBJ1-5 and V is TRBV2; 8 bases agree with TRBD1. Germline CDR1 and CDR2: SNHLY and FYNNEI. This CDR3 is built from 13 residues. J was trimmed by 4 bases and V by 4 bases; bases with no gene match: 0. The CDR3 region has the DNA TGTGCCAGCAGTGGGACAGGGAATCAGCCCCAGCATTTT. It specifies CASSGTGNQPQHF.

This chain connects TRBV27 to TRBJ1-4; possible D gene TRBD1, 5 bases. V dropped 2 bases and J dropped 13 bases, with 11 bases sitting between them. CDR1 is MNHEY and CDR2 is SMNVEV in the germline V gene (reference sequence). The CDR3 covers 12 residues. The CDR3 bases are TGTGCCAGCAGTTTACTCCAGGGCCCACTGTTTTTT. Translation: CASSLLQGPLFF.

This chain uses TRBV7-2 with TRBJ2-5; 7 positions match TRBD1. The CDR3 totals 15 residues. In germline, CDR1 is SGHTA, CDR2 FQGNSA. J lost 5 bases, V lost 6 bases, and 12 bases had no gene match. The CDR3 region has the DNA TGTGCCAGCAGAAGCCTCGACAGGGTGTTGGAGACCCAGTACTTC. It is translated as CASRSLDRVLETQYF.

With regard to this clone: One end of the junction is discordant with germline, which a read error may explain. CDR3 DNA sequence: TGCAGTGCTAGATGGGCTGGGGGGTTGATTTTT. Protein sequence: CSARWAGGLIF. The genes are TRBV20-1 and TRBJ2-2, with a weak D call TRBD2 (6 bases). CDR1 and CDR2 from the germline V gene are DFQATT and SNEGSKA (reference sequence). CDR3 length: 11 residues.

In its sample, this clone ranks as medium-sized. This rearrangement joins TRBV4-3 to TRBJ1-3, with TRBD1 as a possible D gene (6 bases). This CDR3 spans 14 amino acids. Germline V gives CDR1 LGHNA, CDR2 YSLEER. Deletions cut 0 bases from V and 3 bases from J, with 6 bases between. DNA of the CDR3: TGCGCCAGCAGCCAAGACAGGGGTGGAAACACCATATATTTT. This sequence encodes CASSQDRGGNTIYF.

The CDR3 reads CASSGQLAGNTIYF. In nucleotides, the CDR3 is TGTGCCAGTAGTGGACAGCTAGCTGGAAACACCATATATTTT. The chain is built from TRBV19 and TRBJ1-3; TRBD1 is a possible D gene (6 bases). Trimming shortened V by 5 bases and J by 2 bases, and 10 bases separated the two germline ends. The germline CDR1 and CDR2 sequences are LNHDA and SQIVND (reference sequence). There are 14 residues in the CDR3.

This clone has only one observation. The rearrangement joins TRBV19 to TRBJ1-1; possibly TRBD1 for D (5 bases). This CDR3 has 13 amino acids. Germline CDR1 and CDR2: LNHDA and SQIVND (reference sequence). Trimming cost V 3 bases and J 3 bases, with 8 bases left between them. CDR3 sequence reads: CASSIPGYTEAFF. In nucleotides, the CDR3 is TGTGCCAGTAGTATCCCAGGGTACACTGAAGCTTTCTTT.

J is TRBJ2-7 and V is TRBV5-6; TRBD2 aligns across 8 bases. This CDR3 region has 13 residues. The V segment lost 4 bases and the J segment 3 bases; nucleotides outside the gene matches: 3. Germline V CDR1 and CDR2: SGHDT, YYEEEE. The CDR3 DNA follows: TGTGCCAGCAGCATCGGGACTAGCTACGAGCAGTACTTC. Translation: CASSIGTSYEQYF.

The chain couples TRBV28 to TRBJ1-4; D remains unclear. Looked up from germline, CDR1 is MDHEN and CDR2 is SYDVKM. Trimming left V 5 bases short and J 5 bases short, with 6 bases between. This CDR3 spans 12 amino acids. The CDR3 DNA reads as TGTGCCAGCAGTCTTATAAATGAAAAACTGTTTTTT. It specifies CASSLINEKLFF. Filled out from reference TRBV28 and TRBJ1-4, the complete variable domain reads DVKVTQSSRYLVKRTGEKVFLECVQDMDHENMFWYRQDPGLGLRLIYFSYDVKMKEKGDIPEGYSVSREKKERFSLILESASTNQTSMYLCASSLINEKLFFGSGTQLSVL.

The rearrangement links TRBV28 to TRBJ2-5, with TRBD2 matching 10 bases. The CDR3 runs 16 residues. V lost 6 bases and J lost 1; bases outside the gene matches: 8. Germline assignment: CDR1 MDHEN and CDR2 SYDVKM. CDR3 sequence (DNA): TGTGCCAGCAGAGTCCCAGCGGGAGGGCTCCAAGAGACCCAGTACTTC. Encoded protein: CASRVPAGGLQETQYF.

The rearrangement joins TRBV5-6 to TRBJ2-5; D remains ambiguous. Germline CDR1 and CDR2: SGHDT and YYEEEE. Trimming took 1 base from V and 1 from J, leaving 8 bases between them. The CDR3 is 14 residues long. CDR3 DNA sequence: TGTGCCAGCAGCTTGCTTCAGGTCCAAGAGACCCAGTACTTC. Encoded protein: CASSLLQVQETQYF.